The 13 T cell receptor beta chains listed next were all sequenced from one sample in a study of blood T cell repertoires in COVID-19. The protocol was immunoSEQ multiplex PCR, while the TCRdb copy is restricted to in-frame clones and leaves out a portion. Among around 250,000 clones listed, 91% were seen once. Material: PBMCs or T cells enriched from blood (not recorded which). These receptors all come from a human donor in a cohort exposed to, infected with or recovered from COVID-19 (not recorded which). The donor label of this sample is uncertain.

The CDR3 coding sequence is TGCGCCAGCAGCTTGGAAGCGCAGGGGGCGGGCACAGATACGCAGTATTTT. Encoded protein: CASSLEAQGAGTDTQYF. The rearrangement links TRBV5-1 to TRBJ2-3, with 8 nucleotides matching TRBD1. J lost 1 base, V lost 0 bases, and 7 bases had no gene match. Germline V gives CDR1 SGHRS, CDR2 YFSETQ. CDR3 length equals 17 residues. The whole variable domain, filled in from reference TRBV5-1 and TRBJ2-3, reads KAGVTQTPRYLIKTRGQQVTLSCSPISGHRSVSWYQQTPGQGLQFLFEYFSETQRNKGNFPGRFSGRQFSNSRSEMNVSTLELGDSALYLCASSLEAQGAGTDTQYFGPGTRLTVL.

The count of this clone is one. J is TRBJ1-2 and V is TRBV6-6; 7 bases are shared with TRBD1. The CDR3 has 14 amino acids. CDR1 MNHNY and CDR2 SVGAGI come from the germline V gene (reference sequence). Trimming took 7 bases from V and 7 from J; bases not matched to a gene: 12. CDR3 residues: CASIGQVSGGGYTF. The CDR3 coding sequence is TGTGCCAGCATCGGACAGGTATCGGGCGGTGGCTACACCTTC.

The chain combines TRBV4-2 with TRBJ2-7, with TRBD2 identical over 10 bases. Germline-derived CDR1 and CDR2 are LGHNA and YNFKEQ. The CDR3 runs to 18 residues. J lost 3 bases, V lost 0 bases, and 11 bases had no gene match. CDR3 in DNA: TGTGCCAGCAGCCAAGAATTTAGCGGGGGGCTTAGTAGCTACGAGCAGTACTTC. It encodes CASSQEFSGGLSSYEQYF.

This chain uses TRBV5-1 with TRBJ2-1; D is unclear. The V and J ends lost 4 bases and 1 base respectively, with 9 bases between them. Germline CDR1 is SGHRS and CDR2 is YFSETQ. The CDR3 has 14 residues. The CDR3 here is CASSELLSYNEQFF. The DNA for the CDR3 is TGCGCCAGCAGCGAGCTCTTGTCCTACAATGAGCAGTTCTTC.

This clone was seen a handful of times. J is TRBJ2-3 and V is TRBV21-1; TRBD2, as called in the table, went unchecked against the DNA. TRBV21-1 is shown as a pseudogene. CDR3 length equals 17 residues. CDR3 loop: CASSAGVRRVGTDTQYF. The DNA for the CDR3 is TGTGCCAGCAGCGCGGGAGTCCGGAGAGTGGGCACAGATACGCAGTATTTT.

This sequence joins TRBV10-1 and TRBJ1-5, with a weak D call TRBD1 (6 bases). V was shortened by 6 bases and J by 0 bases, with 9 bases between the two germline ends. Germline-derived CDR1 and CDR2 are WNHNN and SYGVQD (reference sequence). The CDR3 contains 14 residues. The CDR3 DNA is TGCGCCAGCAGGGACAGCTATAGCAATCAGCCCCAGCATTTT. This translates into CASRDSYSNQPQHF.

This clone was seen a single time. The chain combines TRBV28 with TRBJ2-7; D remains ambiguous. The CDR3 sequence is 14 residues long. Germline CDR1 and CDR2: MDHEN and SYDVKM. Trimming cost V 5 bases and J 4 bases, with 15 bases left between them. The CDR3 bases are TGTGCCAGCAGTCCGATATCCGCTAGGTACGAGCAGTACTTC. Its translation: CASSPISARYEQYF.

This chain uses TRBV9 with TRBJ2-1; 7 bases are a match to TRBD2. Germline CDR1 is SGDLS and CDR2 is YYNGEE. The ends lost 4 bases at V and 6 bases at J; junction bases unmatched: 7. CDR3 size: 14 residues. The CDR3 is CASSPQGRGNEQFF. The CDR3 nucleotides read TGTGCCAGCAGCCCACAAGGGAGGGGCAATGAGCAGTTCTTC.

This chain connects TRBV27 to TRBJ1-6; possible D gene TRBD1, 5 bases. Looked up from germline, CDR1 is MNHEY and CDR2 is SMNVEV (reference sequence). Trimming removed 4 bases from V and 5 bases from J, with 12 bases in between. The CDR3 totals 15 residues. CDR3 DNA: TGTGCCAGCAGTTCCCAGGGTCGGGATAATTCACCCCTCCACTTT. This gives the protein CASSSQGRDNSPLHF.

This clone has only a few counts. This sequence joins TRBV5-5 and TRBJ2-2; no clear D gene. Looked up from germline, CDR1 is SGHKS and CDR2 is YYEKEE (reference sequence). Deletions cut 0 bases from V and 4 bases from J, with 7 bases between. The CDR3 spans 14 residues. The CDR3 region is CASSLDLSTGELFF. CDR3 coding DNA: TGTGCCAGCAGCTTGGATCTGAGCACCGGGGAGCTGTTTTTT.

This clone was recorded a few times. The chain has TRBV13 and TRBJ2-4; D may be TRBD1 (6 bases). V lost 1 base and J lost 0, with 10 bases in between. The CDR3 has 16 residues. From germline, CDR1 is PRHDT and CDR2 FYEKMQ (reference sequence). In DNA form, the CDR3 reads TGTGCCAGCAGCTTAGTTGGGGGCTTAGCCAAAAACATTCAGTACTTC. Amino acid sequence: CASSLVGGLAKNIQYF.

The chain links TRBV2 to TRBJ2-2; 9 nucleotides line up with TRBD1. Germline CDR1 SNHLY, CDR2 FYNNEI. This CDR3 contains 14 residues. The V and J ends lost 6 bases and 6 bases, in that order; junction bases with no gene match: 5. CDR3 sequence (DNA): TGTGCCAGCAGGGGGGACAGGGCAGCCGGGGAGCTGTTTTTT. It translates to CASRGDRAAGELFF.

The rearrangement uses TRBV29-1 and TRBJ1-1; D not resolved. Per the germline V gene, CDR1 is SQVTM and CDR2 is ANQGSEA. The CDR3 consists of 11 residues. V was trimmed by 2 bases and J by 5 bases, leaving 6 bases between them. CDR3 sequence reads: CSVETGTEAFF. The CDR3 bases are TGCAGCGTTGAAACGGGAACTGAAGCTTTCTTT.